These T cell receptor beta chains were read from a single sample in a study of blood T cell repertoires in COVID-19. Assay used: immunoSEQ multiplex PCR; TCRdb lists only in-frame clones, some missing. This table has roughly 150,000 clones, 85% appearing once. The sample consisted of PBMCs or T cells enriched from blood (not recorded which). These receptors all stem from a woman in her forties who had recovered from COVID-19. Both conserved end residues are trimmed from each CDR3. Expanded clones get a size class; other rows say once, few or many, or leave the size out.

clone_size: -
cdr3_length: 12
j_call: TRBJ2-3
v_call: TRBV7-9
cdr3_aa: ASSHSGGTDTQY

clone_size: -
cdr3_length: 13
j_call: TRBJ1-5
v_call: TRBV6-1
cdr3_aa: ASSDADYSNQPQH

clone_size: -
cdr3_length: 13
j_call: TRBJ1-1
v_call: TRBV5-6
cdr3_aa: ASSFSGIPNTEAF

clone_size: -
cdr3_length: 13
j_call: TRBJ1-4
v_call: TRBV10-3
cdr3_aa: AISDLLGKNEKLF

clone_size: -
cdr3_length: 13
j_call: TRBJ2-1
v_call: TRBV19
cdr3_aa: ASSADSLSYNEQF

clone_size: once
cdr3_length: 13
j_call: TRBJ1-3
v_call: TRBV9
cdr3_aa: ASSYGQTSGNTIY

clone_size: -
cdr3_length: 13
j_call: TRBJ1-1
v_call: TRBV7-3
cdr3_aa: ASSLTGGGSTEAF

clone_size: -
cdr3_length: 11
j_call: TRBJ1-1
v_call: TRBV19
cdr3_aa: ASSIVADTEAF

clone_size: few
cdr3_length: 14
j_call: TRBJ2-3
v_call: TRBV6-6
cdr3_aa: ASTERGLAGADTQY

clone_size: -
cdr3_length: 18
j_call: TRBJ2-2
v_call: TRBV4-1
cdr3_aa: ASSPGGATSGGPNTGELF

clone_size: -
cdr3_length: 13
j_call: TRBJ2-5
v_call: TRBV9
cdr3_aa: ASSTGLAGGETQY

clone_size: -
cdr3_length: 13
j_call: TRBJ2-7
v_call: TRBV9
cdr3_aa: ASSQGEQVTYEQY

clone_size: -
cdr3_length: 11
j_call: TRBJ1-5
v_call: TRBV28
cdr3_aa: ASSLWGDQPQH

clone_size: -
cdr3_length: 11
j_call: TRBJ1-1
v_call: TRBV2
cdr3_aa: ASSGQGRTEAF

clone_size: once
cdr3_length: 15
j_call: TRBJ1-1
v_call: TRBV9
cdr3_aa: ASSASISRGVSTEAF

clone_size: -
cdr3_length: 13
j_call: TRBJ1-5
v_call: TRBV7-8
cdr3_aa: ASSLTRRSNQPQH